The clone carrying this TCR beta chain is a singleton in its sample. Its antigen is as yet unknown. The CDR3 contains 16 residues. V was pared by 2 bases and J by 5 bases, with 16 bases between. Germline lookup yields CDR1 MNHEY and CDR2 SVGEGT. The sample belongs to a study of T cell responses to AZD1222 COVID-19 vaccine. Overall study results and limits: Once two AZD1222 doses were given, Spike-specific TCR breadth and depth went up. The donor cohort was predominantly white British with a female majority, and clonal diversity may have been underestimated. Vaccine-associated CD4 TCRs ranged over spike, dominating at 160-218 and 743-854. Among AZD1222 vaccinees, only 5 or 6 were seropositive at baseline.

The table came from immunoSEQ multiplex PCR; TCRdb's copy has only in-frame clones and leaves some out. The sample lists 70,000 to 100,000 clones; 92% were seen once. This chain links TRBV6-2 or TRBV6-3 with TRBJ1-5, with a possible D match to TRBD1 (5 bases). The source material was peripheral blood, sampled 28 days after the second AZD1222 dose. The TCR comes from an adult who received the AZD1222 COVID-19 vaccine. The CDR3 coding sequence is TGTGCCAGCAGTTACGAGAGGTACGAGGGACATCAGCCCCAGCATTTT. It translates to CASSYERYEGHQPQHF.